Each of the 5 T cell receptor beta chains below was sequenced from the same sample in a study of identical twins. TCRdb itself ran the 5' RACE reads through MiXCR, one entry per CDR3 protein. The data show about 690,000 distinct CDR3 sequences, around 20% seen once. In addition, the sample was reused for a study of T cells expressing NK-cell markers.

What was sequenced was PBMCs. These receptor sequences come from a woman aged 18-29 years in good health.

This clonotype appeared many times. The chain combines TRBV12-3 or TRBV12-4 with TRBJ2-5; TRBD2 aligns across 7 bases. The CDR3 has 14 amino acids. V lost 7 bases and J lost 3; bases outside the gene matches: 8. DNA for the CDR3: TGTGCCAGCACACCGGGAGGCGGGGAAGAGACCCAGTACTTC. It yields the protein CASTPGGGEETQYF.

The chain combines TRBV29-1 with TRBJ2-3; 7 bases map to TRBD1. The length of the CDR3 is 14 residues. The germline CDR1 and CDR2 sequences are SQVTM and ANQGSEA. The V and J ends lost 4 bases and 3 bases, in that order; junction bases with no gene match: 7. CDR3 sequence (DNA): TGCAGCGTTGCGGCAGGGGGTGGGACAGATACGCAGTATTTT. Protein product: CSVAAGGGTDTQYF.

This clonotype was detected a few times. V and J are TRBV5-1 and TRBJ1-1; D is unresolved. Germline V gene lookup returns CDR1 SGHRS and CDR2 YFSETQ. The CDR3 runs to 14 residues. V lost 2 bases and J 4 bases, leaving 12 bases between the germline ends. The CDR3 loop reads CASSLRVRPTEAFF. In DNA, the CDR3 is TGCGCCAGCAGCTTAAGGGTTAGACCCACTGAAGCTTTCTTT.

The CDR3 DNA is TGCAGTGCTAGACCTGTGATAGGGGAGACCCAGTACTTC. It is translated as CSARPVIGETQYF. V gene TRBV20-1 combines with J gene TRBJ2-5, with D unclear. Trimming took off 2 bases at V and 5 bases at J, with 12 bases between the two ends. Germline V lookup: CDR1 DFQATT, CDR2 SNEGSKA (reference sequence). CDR3 length equals 13 residues.

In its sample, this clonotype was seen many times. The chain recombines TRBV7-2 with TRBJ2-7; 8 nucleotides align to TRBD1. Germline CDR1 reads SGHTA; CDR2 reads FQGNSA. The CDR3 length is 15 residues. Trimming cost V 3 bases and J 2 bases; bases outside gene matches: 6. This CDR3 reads CASSFFGTGAYEQYF. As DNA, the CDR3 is TGTGCCAGCAGCTTCTTTGGGACAGGTGCCTACGAGCAGTACTTC. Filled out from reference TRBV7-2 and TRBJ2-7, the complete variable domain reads GAGVSQSPSNKVTEKGKDVELRCDPISGHTALYWYRQSLGQGLEFLIYFQGNSAPDKSGLPSDRFSAERTGGSVSTLTIQRTQQEDSAVYLCASSFFGTGAYEQYFGPGTRLTVT.